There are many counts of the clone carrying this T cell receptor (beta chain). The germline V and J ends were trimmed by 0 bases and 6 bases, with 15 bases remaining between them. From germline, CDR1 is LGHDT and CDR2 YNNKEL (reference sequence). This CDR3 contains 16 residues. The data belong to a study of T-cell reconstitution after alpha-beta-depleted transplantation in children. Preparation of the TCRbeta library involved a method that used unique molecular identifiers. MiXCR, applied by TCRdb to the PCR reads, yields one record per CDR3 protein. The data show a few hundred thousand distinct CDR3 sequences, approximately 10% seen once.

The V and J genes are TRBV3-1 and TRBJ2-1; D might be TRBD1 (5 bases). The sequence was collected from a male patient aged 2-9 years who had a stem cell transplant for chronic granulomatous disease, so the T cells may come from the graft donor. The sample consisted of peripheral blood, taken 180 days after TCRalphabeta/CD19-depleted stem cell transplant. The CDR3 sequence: CASSQDRQGRVNEQFF. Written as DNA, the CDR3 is TGTGCCAGCAGCCAAGACCGGCAGGGTCGTGTCAATGAGCAGTTCTTC.